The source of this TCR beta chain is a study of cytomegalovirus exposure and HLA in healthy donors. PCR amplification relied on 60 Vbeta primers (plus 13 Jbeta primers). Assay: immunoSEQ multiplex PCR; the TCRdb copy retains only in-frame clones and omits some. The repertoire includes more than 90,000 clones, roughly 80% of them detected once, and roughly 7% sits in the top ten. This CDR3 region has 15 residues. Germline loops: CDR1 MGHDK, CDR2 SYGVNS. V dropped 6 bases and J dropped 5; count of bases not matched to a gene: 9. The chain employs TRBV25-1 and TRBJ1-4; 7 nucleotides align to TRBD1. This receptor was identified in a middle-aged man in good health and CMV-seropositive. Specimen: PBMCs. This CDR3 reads CASSPRTGVNEKLFF. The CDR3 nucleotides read TGTGCCAGCAGCCCGAGGACAGGAGTGAATGAAAAACTGTTTTTT.